The rows below give T cell receptor beta chains drawn from one sample of a study of OX40 agonist ivuxolimab in advanced cancers. Using immunoSEQ multiplex PCR, the repertoire was profiled, and TCRdb retains in-frame clones only, with some absent. The table lists nearly 3,000 clones, 78% of them singletons. The material sequenced was CD4+ or CD8+ T cells sorted from blood, taken in a trial of the OX40 agonist ivuxolimab. The source of these receptors is an adult with an advanced solid tumor such as melanoma, head and neck, liver or kidney cancer. Both conserved end residues are part of each CDR3. The order of the fields is D gene, clone size, V gene, J gene, CDR3 DNA, CDR3 protein. A D gene is named only where the DNA matches it firmly. Expanded clones are given a class, and other clones once, few, many or no size at all.

d_gene: -; abundance: -; v_gene: TRBV4-3; j_gene: TRBJ2-1; CDR3nt: TGCGCCAGCAGCCAAGATCTGGGAAACTCCTACAATGAGCAGTTCTTC; CDR3aa: CASSQDLGNSYNEQFF
d_gene: TRBD1; abundance: -; v_gene: TRBV2; j_gene: TRBJ1-2; CDR3nt: TGTGCCAGCAGTGACGGGACAGCCCCTATTACTAACTATGGCTACACCTTC; CDR3aa: CASSDGTAPITNYGYTF
d_gene: TRBD1; abundance: few; v_gene: TRBV27; j_gene: TRBJ2-5; CDR3nt: TGTGCCAGCAGAAAACAGGGGGGAGAGACCCAGTACTTC; CDR3aa: CASRKQGGETQYF
d_gene: -; abundance: -; v_gene: TRBV27; j_gene: TRBJ1-2; CDR3nt: TGTGCCAGCAGTTTCGGGGGGACGGAGTTCTATGGCTACACCTTC; CDR3aa: CASSFGGTEFYGYTF
d_gene: -; abundance: few; v_gene: TRBV4-2; j_gene: TRBJ1-5; CDR3nt: TGTGCCAGCCTCGGGAGGACTAGCAATCAGCCCCAGCATTTT; CDR3aa: CASLGRTSNQPQHF
d_gene: -; abundance: -; v_gene: TRBV9; j_gene: TRBJ2-2; CDR3nt: TGTGCCAGCAGCGGGTTAACCGGGGAGCTGTTTTTT; CDR3aa: CASSGLTGELFF
d_gene: TRBD1; abundance: -; v_gene: TRBV10-2; j_gene: TRBJ1-5; CDR3nt: TGCGCCAGCAGCGATACAGGGGCCGCTAGGCCCCAGCATTTT; CDR3aa: CASSDTGAARPQHF
d_gene: -; abundance: -; v_gene: TRBV27; j_gene: TRBJ2-7; CDR3nt: TGTGCCAGCAGTTTATCGGGTCAAGAGCAGTACTTC; CDR3aa: CASSLSGQEQYF
d_gene: -; abundance: -; v_gene: TRBV6-5; j_gene: TRBJ2-3; CDR3nt: TGTGCCAGCAGTTACTCGGGAGGGGGGGGCACAGATACGCAGTATTTT; CDR3aa: CASSYSGGGGTDTQYF
d_gene: -; abundance: -; v_gene: TRBV7-8; j_gene: TRBJ2-5; CDR3nt: TGTGCCAGCAGCCCGACTATGGGAGCCCAGTACTTC; CDR3aa: CASSPTMGAQYF
d_gene: -; abundance: -; v_gene: TRBV4-1; j_gene: TRBJ2-3; CDR3nt: TGCGCCAGCAGCCAGGTTATGGATACACAGTATTTT; CDR3aa: CASSQVMDTQYF
d_gene: TRBD2; abundance: few; v_gene: TRBV7-9; j_gene: TRBJ2-7; CDR3nt: TGTGCCAGCAGCTCCTCCGGGGGAGGGATAATGTACGAGCAGTACTTC; CDR3aa: CASSSSGGGIMYEQYF
d_gene: -; abundance: -; v_gene: TRBV4-3; j_gene: TRBJ2-1; CDR3nt: TGCGCCAGCAGCCAAGGTTCGGGGCTAGCTGAGCAGTTCTTC; CDR3aa: CASSQGSGLAEQFF
d_gene: -; abundance: -; v_gene: TRBV7-9; j_gene: TRBJ2-3; CDR3nt: TGTGCCAGCAGCCAAGCTGACATATATACGCAGTATTTT; CDR3aa: CASSQADIYTQYF
d_gene: -; abundance: few; v_gene: TRBV19; j_gene: TRBJ2-7; CDR3nt: TGTGCCAGTGGACACAGCTCCTACGAGCAGTACTTC; CDR3aa: CASGHSSYEQYF
d_gene: -; abundance: once; v_gene: TRBV4-1; j_gene: TRBJ1-1; CDR3nt: TGCGCCAGCAGCCAAGATTTCGGGACGGCTGAAGCTTTCTTT; CDR3aa: CASSQDFGTAEAFF
d_gene: -; abundance: -; v_gene: TRBV28; j_gene: TRBJ1-5; CDR3nt: TGTGCCAGCAGTTTATGGGGAGGGAATCAGCCCCAGCATTTT; CDR3aa: CASSLWGGNQPQHF
d_gene: TRBD1; abundance: -; v_gene: TRBV7-6; j_gene: TRBJ2-3; CDR3nt: TGTGCCAGCAGCCCCGGACAGGGTCGCACAGATACGCAGTATTTT; CDR3aa: CASSPGQGRTDTQYF
d_gene: -; abundance: -; v_gene: TRBV9; j_gene: TRBJ2-2; CDR3nt: TGTGCCTCCAACGATGGGGCTCCGTCGAACACCGGGGAGCTGTTTTTT; CDR3aa: CASNDGAPSNTGELFF
d_gene: TRBD1; abundance: once; v_gene: TRBV6-1; j_gene: TRBJ1-5; CDR3nt: TGTGCCAGCAGTGAGCAAACAGGGGGCGGAAATCAGCCCCAGCATTTT; CDR3aa: CASSEQTGGGNQPQHF
d_gene: -; abundance: -; v_gene: TRBV2; j_gene: TRBJ1-3; CDR3nt: TGTGCCAGCAGTGAAGGGCCGAGCTCTGGAAACACCATATATTTT; CDR3aa: CASSEGPSSGNTIYF
d_gene: -; abundance: -; v_gene: TRBV28; j_gene: TRBJ2-3; CDR3nt: TGTGCCAGCAGTACCTATGGACAGAGCACAGATACGCAGTATTTT; CDR3aa: CASSTYGQSTDTQYF
d_gene: -; abundance: -; v_gene: TRBV27; j_gene: TRBJ2-5; CDR3nt: TGTGCCAGCAGTTTAAACGGGGGCATCTCAGAGACCCAGTACTTC; CDR3aa: CASSLNGGISETQYF
d_gene: -; abundance: few; v_gene: TRBV6-1; j_gene: TRBJ1-3; CDR3nt: TGTGCCAGCAGTGAATATATTGATAGGTCGGACTCTGGAAACACCATATATTTT; CDR3aa: CASSEYIDRSDSGNTIYF
d_gene: -; abundance: -; v_gene: TRBV9; j_gene: TRBJ2-1; CDR3nt: TGTGCCAGCAGCGTAGCGGGAGTCGGTGAGCAGTTCTTC; CDR3aa: CASSVAGVGEQFF
d_gene: -; abundance: -; v_gene: TRBV20-1; j_gene: TRBJ1-6; CDR3nt: TGCAGTGCTAAGGGCGACGGGGCCCTCCACTTT; CDR3aa: CSAKGDGALHF
d_gene: -; abundance: once; v_gene: TRBV9; j_gene: TRBJ2-7; CDR3nt: TGTGCCAGCAGCGTAGGTGGGGGGTGGGACGAGCAGTACTTC; CDR3aa: CASSVGGGWDEQYF
d_gene: -; abundance: -; v_gene: TRBV19; j_gene: TRBJ2-1; CDR3nt: TGTGCCAGTAGTATAGATACCGGGTTTTATTACAATGAGCAGTTCTTC; CDR3aa: CASSIDTGFYYNEQFF
d_gene: TRBD1; abundance: large; v_gene: TRBV27; j_gene: TRBJ1-1; CDR3nt: TGTGCCAGCAGTTTAACCAGGGGGCTCTTGAATGAAGCTTTCTTT; CDR3aa: CASSLTRGLLNEAFF
d_gene: -; abundance: -; v_gene: TRBV13; j_gene: TRBJ1-1; CDR3nt: TGTGCCAGCAGCTTAGCCGTTAGTGGGGCTTTCTTT; CDR3aa: CASSLAVSGAFF
d_gene: -; abundance: -; v_gene: TRBV27; j_gene: TRBJ2-5; CDR3nt: TGTGCCAGCAGTCCCTGGGACGGAGAGACCCAGTACTTC; CDR3aa: CASSPWDGETQYF
d_gene: -; abundance: -; v_gene: TRBV27; j_gene: TRBJ2-1; CDR3nt: TGTGCCAGCAGTTTAACACCCGTTAGCTACAATGAGCAGTTCTTC; CDR3aa: CASSLTPVSYNEQFF
d_gene: -; abundance: once; v_gene: TRBV28; j_gene: TRBJ1-3; CDR3nt: TGTGCCAGCAGTCCGGGTGGCTCTGGAAACACCATATATTTT; CDR3aa: CASSPGGSGNTIYF
d_gene: -; abundance: once; v_gene: TRBV19; j_gene: TRBJ2-7; CDR3nt: TGTGCCAGTAGTACCGGGCCCAACTCCTACGAGCAGTACTTC; CDR3aa: CASSTGPNSYEQYF
d_gene: -; abundance: -; v_gene: TRBV4-2; j_gene: TRBJ2-1; CDR3nt: TGTGCCAGCAGCCAGGGCCTACTGGGTGGAAAGTTCTTC; CDR3aa: CASSQGLLGGKFF
d_gene: TRBD1; abundance: -; v_gene: TRBV28; j_gene: TRBJ2-6; CDR3nt: TGTGCCAGCAGTTGGGGGCCGGACAGGAGCCCCTCTGGGGCCAACGTCCTGACTTTC; CDR3aa: CASSWGPDRSPSGANVLTF
d_gene: TRBD2; abundance: -; v_gene: TRBV10-3; j_gene: TRBJ2-3; CDR3nt: TGTGCCGCTCGGGGGACTAGTGGTACAGATACGCAGTATTTT; CDR3aa: CAARGTSGTDTQYF
d_gene: -; abundance: -; v_gene: TRBV18; j_gene: TRBJ1-2; CDR3nt: TGTGCCAGCTCCCCGGGCGAGGATTACTATGGCTACACCTTC; CDR3aa: CASSPGEDYYGYTF
d_gene: TRBD2; abundance: -; v_gene: TRBV28; j_gene: TRBJ2-3; CDR3nt: TGTGCCAGCAGTAGCGGGGCGGGTCCTAGCACAGATACGCAGTATTTT; CDR3aa: CASSSGAGPSTDTQYF
d_gene: TRBD2; abundance: -; v_gene: TRBV28; j_gene: TRBJ2-1; CDR3nt: TGTGCCAGCAGGGAATCTAGCGGGGGCTACAATGAGCAGTTCTTC; CDR3aa: CASRESSGGYNEQFF
d_gene: TRBD2; abundance: -; v_gene: TRBV9; j_gene: TRBJ2-7; CDR3nt: TGTGCCAGCAGCACACTAGCGTCCGGGGGAGAGCAGTACTTC; CDR3aa: CASSTLASGGEQYF
d_gene: TRBD2; abundance: -; v_gene: TRBV13; j_gene: TRBJ2-7; CDR3nt: TGTGCCAGCAGCTTCGGGAGGGGCTACGAGCAGTACTTC; CDR3aa: CASSFGRGYEQYF